This T cell receptor beta chain was documented in a study of neurological immune-mediated disorders. Ten or more counts support this clonotype. The sample's time point: longitudinal time-point 2. TCRdb re-called the 5' RACE reads through MiXCR, storing one row per CDR3 protein. The sample consists of 70,000 to 95,000 distinct CDR3 sequences, under 15% of them appearing once. The CDR3 covers 16 residues. Germline V gene sequence: CDR1 SGHRS, CDR2 YFSETQ. The junction had 9 bases not matched to a gene; V was cut back by 1 base and J by 6 bases. V usage is TRBV5-1 and J usage is TRBJ2-1, with 8 bases lining up with TRBD1. Material: PBMCs. The origin of this receptor is a female donor with HTLV-1-associated myelopathy (HAM/TSP). CDR3 DNA: TGCGCCAGCAGCTTGCCAGGGGACAGGAAAAGCAATGAGCAGTTCTTC. Its protein is CASSLPGDRKSNEQFF.